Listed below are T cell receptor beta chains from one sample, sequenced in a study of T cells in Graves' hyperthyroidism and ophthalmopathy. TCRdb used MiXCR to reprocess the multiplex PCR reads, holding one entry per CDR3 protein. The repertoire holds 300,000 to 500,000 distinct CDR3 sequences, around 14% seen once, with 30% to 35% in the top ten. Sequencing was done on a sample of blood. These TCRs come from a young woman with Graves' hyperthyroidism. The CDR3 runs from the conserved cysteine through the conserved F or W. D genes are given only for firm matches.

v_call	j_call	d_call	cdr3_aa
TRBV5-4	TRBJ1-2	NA	CASSLDLGGYTF
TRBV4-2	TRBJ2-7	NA	CASSQVRGTESSYEQYF
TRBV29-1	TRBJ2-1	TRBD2	CSVSGTSGREIHEQFF
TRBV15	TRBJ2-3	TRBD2	CATSRTSRDTQYF
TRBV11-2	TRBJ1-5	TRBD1	CASSSGPGGQGYSNQPQHF
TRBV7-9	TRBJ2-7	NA	CASSLANEWVVGEQYF
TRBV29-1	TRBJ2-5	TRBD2	CSVGTSGETQYF
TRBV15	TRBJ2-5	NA	CATSRDIGREETQYF
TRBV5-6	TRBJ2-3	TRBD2	CASSSRRLAKITDTQYF
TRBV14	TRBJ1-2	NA	CASSQVSPRGSYGYTF
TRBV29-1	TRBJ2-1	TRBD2	CSAGLAGHNEQFF
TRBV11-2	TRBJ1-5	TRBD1	CASSLSGQGNQPQHF
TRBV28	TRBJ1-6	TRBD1	CASRAGGHSPLHF
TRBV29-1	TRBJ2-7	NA	CSVELRMGNEQYF
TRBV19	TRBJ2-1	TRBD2	CASTPRLAGSNEQFF